This T cell receptor (beta chain) was obtained from a study of blood T cell repertoires in COVID-19. Study-level background: T cells, B-cell-depleted T cells, or PBMCs supplied cDNA or gDNA.

TCRdb's copy holds only in-frame clones and misses some; the assay was immunoSEQ multiplex PCR. This table has hundreds of thousands of clones, 70% to 90% appearing once. The V end lost 7 bases, the J end lost 4 bases, and 15 bases lay between the germline ends. The CDR3 covers 14 residues. Germline CDR1 and CDR2: MNHEY and SMNVEV (reference sequence). The source material was peripheral blood. The source is a woman between 25 and 40 years old who had recovered from COVID-19. The rearrangement links TRBV27 to TRBJ2-3; possible D gene TRBD2, 5 bases. This CDR3 is CASMYTSGADTQYF. CDR3 in DNA: TGTGCCAGCATGTACACCTCCGGGGCAGATACGCAGTATTTT.